This passage covers 21 T cell receptor beta chains from one sample sequenced in a study of CD8+ T cells in alopecia areata. RNA extraction and reverse transcription yielded cDNA as sequencing template. Clones were sequenced by immunoSEQ multiplex PCR, and TCRdb holds only the in-frame ones, with some missing. The sample lists some 120,000 clones, less than 50% occurring once. The specimen was NKG2D-low CD8+ T cells sorted from blood. The source is a human donor with alopecia areata.

The chain joins TRBV27 to TRBJ2-7; 7 nucleotides align to TRBD1. Germline-derived CDR1 and CDR2 are MNHEY and SMNVEV (reference sequence). V was clipped by 6 bases and J by 7 bases; unmatched bases: 9. The CDR3 runs to 13 residues. CDR3 nucleotide sequence: TGTGCCAGCAGCCCGTGGCAGGGGGTTGAGCAGTACTTC. This gives the protein CASSPWQGVEQYF.

This clone came up a few times. The junction and the germline gene differ at one end; a read error may be behind it. V and J are TRBV29-1 and TRBJ1-2; 7 bases are shared with TRBD1. Germline V gene sequence: CDR1 SQVTM, CDR2 ANQGSEA. The CDR3 runs 12 residues. The CDR3 reads CSVEGTAGASTF. In DNA form, the CDR3 reads TGCAGCGTCGAAGGGACAGCCGGCGCTAGCACCTTC.

This clone came up a few times. The chain carries TRBV7-6 and TRBJ2-2; possible D gene TRBD1, 6 bases. Germline CDR1 reads SGHVS; CDR2 reads FNYEAQ. Trimming left V 5 bases short and J 5 bases short, with 9 bases between. This CDR3 contains 13 residues. CDR3 sequence: CASSDTGTGELFF. CDR3 in DNA: TGTGCCAGCAGCGACACAGGGACCGGGGAGCTGTTTTTT.

The chain uses TRBV5-6 and TRBJ2-3; weak D call: TRBD2 (5 bases). V was pared by 4 bases and J by 1 base, with 10 bases between. CDR3 length: 14 amino acids. Per germline, CDR1 SGHDT and CDR2 YYEEEE. This CDR3 reads CASSVWGGTDTQYF. The CDR3 DNA reads as TGTGCCAGCAGCGTGTGGGGAGGCACAGATACGCAGTATTTT.

V is TRBV29-1 and J is TRBJ1-2; 8 bases align to TRBD1. The V gene's germline CDR1 is SQVTM and CDR2 ANQGSEA. This CDR3 is built from 17 residues. V trimming: 6 bases; J trimming: 8 bases; junction bases outside the gene matches: 23. The CDR3 sequence is CSVPPGSGGTGGGGYTF. The CDR3 DNA is TGCAGCGTCCCACCTGGGTCGGGAGGGACAGGCGGAGGAGGCTACACCTTC.

V gene TRBV15 combines with J gene TRBJ2-3; 9 positions agree with TRBD2. CDR1 is LNHNV, CDR2 YYDKDF, per germline (reference sequence). The ends lost 0 bases at V and 3 bases at J; junction bases unmatched: 7. This CDR3 has 17 residues. CDR3 sequence: CATSREGPSGTTDTQYF. CDR3 in DNA: TGTGCCACCAGCAGAGAAGGGCCTAGCGGGACAACAGATACGCAGTATTTT.

The chain combines TRBV10-2 with TRBJ2-1, with 7 bases lining up with TRBD1. CDR3 length equals 12 residues. V lost 8 bases, J lost 7 bases, and 5 bases stayed unmatched. CDR1 WSHSY and CDR2 SAAADI come from the germline V gene. The DNA of the CDR3 is TGCGCCAGCGGGACAGCGGATAATGAGCAGTTCTTC. Translating gives CASGTADNEQFF.

The gene calls are TRBV30 and TRBJ1-2; D ambiguous. Germline-derived CDR1 and CDR2 are GTSNPN and SVGIG (reference sequence). This CDR3 contains 13 residues. The V gene lost 1 base and the J gene lost 4 bases, with 10 bases spanning the gap. This chain's CDR3 is CAWSESATYGYTF. CDR3 DNA sequence: TGTGCCTGGAGTGAATCAGCAACCTATGGCTACACCTTC.

This chain links TRBV11-2 with TRBJ1-4, with a weak D call TRBD1 (6 bases). Germline CDR1 SGHAT, CDR2 FQNNGV. The CDR3 extends over 15 amino acids. V was pared by 1 base and J by 4 bases, with 10 bases between. CDR3 sequence: CASSLGTELNEKLFF. Here the CDR3 DNA reads TGTGCCAGCAGCTTAGGGACAGAACTTAATGAAAAACTGTTTTTT.

This clone was seen a handful of times. Other DNA sequences within the sample encode an identical CDR3. The chain couples TRBV27 to TRBJ2-2; D may be TRBD2 (5 bases). V was pared by 5 bases and J by 1 base, with 8 bases between. The CDR3 extends over 14 amino acids. Germline CDR1 reads MNHEY; CDR2 reads SMNVEV (reference sequence). The DNA of the CDR3 is TGTGCCAGCAGTCCAGGACTGAACACCGGGGAGCTGTTTTTT. Its protein is CASSPGLNTGELFF.

This clone was observed a few times. The V call is TRBV29-1, the J call TRBJ1-1; 9 bases map to TRBD1. V shed 5 bases and J 5 bases; nucleotides not matched to a gene: 9. The CDR3 runs 14 residues. CDR1 and CDR2 from the germline V gene are SQVTM and ANQGSEA. DNA of the CDR3: TGCAGCGTTACTACCCGGGACAGGGCAACTGAAGCTTTCTTT. Translating it yields CSVTTRDRATEAFF.

This clone came up a few times. The chain uses TRBV23-1 and TRBJ2-2; D gene unclear. TRBV23-1 is flagged as an ORF with uncertain function. The length of the CDR3 is 12 residues. V lost 8 bases, J lost 5 bases, and 9 bases lay in between. CDR3 sequence reads: CASARLTGELFF. The CDR3 region has the DNA TGCGCCAGCGCCCGGTTGACCGGGGAGCTGTTTTTT.

Only a few counts were recorded for this clone. The chain recombines TRBV29-1 with TRBJ2-1; D is uncertain. Germline CDR1 reads SQVTM; CDR2 reads ANQGSEA. With 7 bases removed from V and 10 bases from J, the gap between germline ends came to 14 bases. The CDR3 is 11 amino acids. The CDR3 DNA follows: TGCAGCGCTCCCTCTAGTGGGGAGCAGTTCTTC. It specifies CSAPSSGEQFF.

This clone occurred a few times. Other DNA sequences of this sample code for an identical CDR3. V gene TRBV29-1 combines with J gene TRBJ2-7; D unclear. Per the germline V gene, CDR1 is SQVTM and CDR2 is ANQGSEA. Trimming left V 3 bases short and J 2 bases short, with 8 bases between. The CDR3 totals 12 residues. CDR3 DNA: TGCAGCGTTGAGGGAAGTCCCTACGAGCAGTACTTC. It codes for CSVEGSPYEQYF.

This chain connects TRBV13 to TRBJ2-6; D not certain. Germline V CDR1 and CDR2: PRHDT, FYEKMQ (reference sequence). The CDR3 length is 17 residues. Trimming took off 0 bases at V and 0 bases at J, with 9 bases between the two ends. CDR3 residues: CASSLGVLRSGANVLTF. The CDR3 DNA is TGTGCCAGCAGCTTAGGCGTATTGCGCTCTGGGGCCAACGTCCTGACTTTC.

The chain carries TRBV7-9 and TRBJ1-1; D unresolved. V shed 2 bases and J shed 4 bases, with 2 bases lying between them. This CDR3 is 11 amino acids long. Germline V gives CDR1 SEHNR, CDR2 FQNEAQ (reference sequence). This CDR3 reads CASSLSTEAFF. Here the CDR3 DNA reads TGTGCCAGCAGCTTATCCACTGAAGCTTTCTTT.

J is TRBJ1-5 and V is TRBV4-1, with 8 nucleotides matching TRBD1. J was trimmed by 2 bases and V by 4 bases; bases with no gene match: 4. Germline assignment: CDR1 MGHRA and CDR2 YSYEKL. The CDR3 is made up of 15 amino acids. Here the CDR3 DNA reads TGCGCCAGCAGCCCGACAGGGGTGGGCAATCAGCCCCAGCATTTT. It yields the protein CASSPTGVGNQPQHF.

The chain is built from TRBV27 and TRBJ2-7, with 7 bases identical to TRBD1. Trimming removed 7 bases from V and 3 bases from J; junction bases left unmatched: 9. The CDR3 is made up of 14 amino acids. The germline gives CDR1 MNHEY, CDR2 SMNVEV (reference sequence). This chain's CDR3 is CASNEGGRVYEQYF. CDR3 sequence (DNA): TGTGCCAGCAACGAAGGGGGCAGGGTCTACGAGCAGTACTTC.

V usage is TRBV27 and J usage is TRBJ1-2; no clear D. Germline V gene data show CDR1 as MNHEY and CDR2 as SMNVEV (reference sequence). The CDR3 spans 16 residues. Trimming pared 3 bases from V and 2 bases from J, leaving 16 bases between. The DNA of the CDR3 is TGTGCCAGCAGTTTCTCCTTCGGTGGATTCAACTATGGCTACACCTTC. The encoded protein is CASSFSFGGFNYGYTF.

V is TRBV9 and J is TRBJ2-1; 8 bases are a match to TRBD2. This CDR3 contains 16 residues. Germline lookup yields CDR1 SGDLS and CDR2 YYNGEE. V was clipped by 4 bases and J by 5 bases; unmatched bases: 11. The CDR3 nucleotides read TGTGCCAGCAGCTCTCTGACTAGCGCCACCCACAATGAGCAGTTCTTC. It encodes CASSSLTSATHNEQFF. The full variable domain, its missing parts supplied by reference TRBV9 and TRBJ2-1, is DSGVTQTPKHLITATGQRVTLRCSPRSGDLSVYWYQQSLDQGLQFLIQYYNGEERAKGNILERFSAQQFPDLHSELNLSSLELGDSALYFCASSSLTSATHNEQFFGPGTRLTVL.

The J gene is TRBJ2-7, the V gene TRBV28; D remains unclear. Trimming removed 6 bases from V and 2 bases from J, with 11 bases in between. CDR1 is MDHEN and CDR2 is SYDVKM in the germline V gene. The CDR3 is made up of 13 amino acids. This CDR3 reads CASSAGRTYEQYF. The CDR3 DNA reads TGTGCCAGCAGCGCCGGGCGGACCTACGAGCAGTACTTC.